This TCR beta chain was recorded in a study of blood T cell repertoires in COVID-19. Study background: Sample material is recorded as cDNA or gDNA derived from T cells, B-cell-depleted T cells, or PBMCs.

There are 18 residues in the CDR3. With 5 bases clipped from V and 2 bases from J, the junction kept 13 bases outside the gene matches. Germline CDR1 SGHAT, CDR2 FQNNGV. Only in-frame clones appear in the TCRdb table, and some are missing; sequencing was by immunoSEQ multiplex PCR. This table has about 300,000 clones, roughly 80% appearing once. The sequencing sample was made of peripheral blood. This receptor was obtained from a human donor with COVID-19, enrolled during active disease. The donor label of this sample is uncertain. The rearrangement joins TRBV11-2 to TRBJ2-3; 10 bases are a match to TRBD1. The CDR3 DNA reads as TGTGCCAGCAGCCTCCTGGGGCCGGGACAGGGGATCACAGATACGCAGTATTTT. Translating it yields CASSLLGPGQGITDTQYF.